Listed below are T cell receptor beta chains from one sample, sequenced in a study of blood T cells in healthy people across ages. TCRdb itself ran the 5' RACE reads through MiXCR, one entry per CDR3 protein. The repertoire holds 850,000 to 950,000 distinct CDR3 sequences, with around 26% as singletons. Specimen: blood. Receptors were obtained from a woman aged 80 or over in good health. The CDR3 runs from the conserved cysteine through the conserved F or W. D genes are given only for firm matches. The size field is filled for only some rows; it gives once, few, many or a size class.

D,V,J,size,DNA,CDR3
-,TRBV2,TRBJ2-1,many,TGTGCCAGACAGGGAGGGGGAGACAATGAGCAGTTCTTC,CARQGGGDNEQFF
-,TRBV20-1,TRBJ1-1,-,TGCAGTGCTCAGAAGGGCGCTGAAGCTTTCTTT,CSAQKGAEAFF
TRBD2,TRBV12-3/TRBV12-4,TRBJ2-3,many,TGTGCCAGCAGTTTAGGGGACTACCTTCGGTACACAGATACGCAGTATTTT,CASSLGDYLRYTDTQYF
TRBD1,TRBV18,TRBJ1-6,-,TGTGCCAGCTCACCACAGACAGGGGACTACTCACCCCTCCACTTT,CASSPQTGDYSPLHF
-,TRBV6-1,TRBJ1-4,-,TGTGCCAGCAGTATCAATGGGCAGAGGAATGAAAAACGGTTTTTT,CASSINGQRNEKRFF
TRBD1,TRBV4-3,TRBJ1-2,many,TGCGCCAGCAGCCAAGCAGGGGACAGGGATCTCTATGGCTACACCTTC,CASSQAGDRDLYGYTF
-,TRBV7-2,TRBJ2-7,-,TGTGCCAGCAGCTCCAGGGACGGAGGTTCTACAGAGCAGTACTTC,CASSSRDGGSTEQYF
TRBD1,TRBV6-5,TRBJ2-1,many,TGTGCCAGCAGTTACTCGAATTATCGACAGGGTCGAAACAATGAGCAGTTCTTC,CASSYSNYRQGRNNEQFF
-,TRBV6-1,TRBJ1-2,-,TGTGCCAGCAGTGAAGAACTTCTACGAGGCTATGGCTACACCTTC,CASSEELLRGYGYTF
-,TRBV9,TRBJ1-2,many,TGTGCCAGCACCCCTGCGGCAGGGGACTATGGCTACACCTTC,CASTPAAGDYGYTF
-,TRBV27,TRBJ1-5,-,TGTGCCAGCAGCCTAAAATCGTATCAGCCCCAGCATTTT,CASSLKSYQPQHF
-,TRBV10-3,TRBJ1-1,-,TGTGCCATCGCTCGGCCGAACACTGAAGCTTTCTTT,CAIARPNTEAFF
-,TRBV7-2,TRBJ2-1,many,TGTGCCAGCCTCGGCCGGGGGAGGAATGAGCAGTTCTTC,CASLGRGRNEQFF
-,TRBV15,TRBJ2-5,many,TGTGCCACCAGCGGAGCTTCAGGACCCCAAGAGACCCAGTACTTC,CATSGASGPQETQYF
-,TRBV19,TRBJ2-5,few,TGTGCCAGTAGTATCAAGGGGGGGAGAGAGACCCAGTACTTC,CASSIKGGRETQYF
-,TRBV7-9,TRBJ1-1,many,TGTGCCAGCAGCTTAAGGGCAGGGAAAGAGAGGATCACTGAAGCTTTCTTT,CASSLRAGKERITEAFF
TRBD1,TRBV6-2/TRBV6-3,TRBJ1-5,few,TGTGCCAGCAGTAAATACCGGGACAGGGGACGGAATAGCAATCAGCCCCAGCATTTT,CASSKYRDRGRNSNQPQHF
-,TRBV12-3/TRBV12-4,TRBJ1-5,many,TGTGCCAGCAGCCAGACAGGATTTAATCAGCCCCAGCATTTT,CASSQTGFNQPQHF
TRBD1,TRBV5-1,TRBJ1-1,-,TGCGCCAGCAGCCCGACAGGGGTTGACACTGAAGCTTTCTTT,CASSPTGVDTEAFF
-,TRBV6-2/TRBV6-3,TRBJ2-7,-,TGTGCCAGCAGTCTCCTAGTCTACGAGCAGTACTTC,CASSLLVYEQYF
-,TRBV11-2,TRBJ1-2,many,TGTGCCAGCAGCTTAGAGCAGGGTATCTATGGCTACACCTTC,CASSLEQGIYGYTF
TRBD2,TRBV6-5,TRBJ2-1,-,TGTGCCAGCAGTTTCCCAGCGGGGGGTTCCTACAATGAGCAGTTCTTC,CASSFPAGGSYNEQFF
-,TRBV11-2,TRBJ2-7,few,TGTGCCAGCAGCTTAGACCTATTAGACAACTACGAGCAGTACTTC,CASSLDLLDNYEQYF
-,TRBV7-9,TRBJ2-1,-,TGTGCCAGCAGCTCTACAACCGAGGGGGGGGATGAGCAGTTCTTC,CASSSTTEGGDEQFF
TRBD1,TRBV6-1,TRBJ1-2,-,TGTGCCAGCAGCTTGGCGGACAGGCCGATCTATGGCTACACCTTC,CASSLADRPIYGYTF
-,TRBV28,TRBJ2-5,many,TGTGCCACCACATTGATAGAGACCCAGTACTTC,CATTLIETQYF
-,TRBV14,TRBJ1-2,-,TGTGCCAGCAGCCAGGACCGAGGGGGTAACTATGGCTACACCTTC,CASSQDRGGNYGYTF
-,TRBV20-1,TRBJ1-2,many,TGCAGTGCTAGAGATCTGGACAGCTCGTCCTATGGCTACACCTTC,CSARDLDSSSYGYTF
TRBD2,TRBV7-3,TRBJ2-1,-,TGTGCCAGCAGCCCCCGAGCTAGCGGGGGGGCTGAAGAGCAGTTCTTC,CASSPRASGGAEEQFF
TRBD1,TRBV6-5,TRBJ1-1,-,TGTGCCAGCAGTCGGGACAGGCGAATGAACACTGAAGCTTTCTTT,CASSRDRRMNTEAFF
TRBD1,TRBV29-1,TRBJ2-5,many,TGCAGCGTTGAAGGCACAGGGGGGAGAGAGACCCAGTACTTC,CSVEGTGGRETQYF
TRBD2,TRBV7-2,TRBJ2-2,-,TGTGCCAGCAGCTTTTCCGGGAGGGTCAACACCGGGGAGCTGTTTTTT,CASSFSGRVNTGELFF
-,TRBV20-1,TRBJ2-7,many,TGCAGTGCTTCCAGGGGACCCAGTGGCTACGAGCAGTACTTC,CSASRGPSGYEQYF
TRBD2,TRBV7-2,TRBJ2-7,many,TGTGCCAGCAGCTTTCCCCGGACTAGCGGGGGGAGGTACGAGCAGTACTTC,CASSFPRTSGGRYEQYF
-,TRBV2,TRBJ2-3,many,TGTGCCAGCAGTGCGTCGTCAGGGCCTAGCACAGATACGCAGTATTTT,CASSASSGPSTDTQYF
-,TRBV9,TRBJ1-1,-,TGTGCCAGCAGCGTAGCTGGGGGGAGCTGGAACACTGAAGCTTTCTTT,CASSVAGGSWNTEAFF
TRBD2,TRBV12-3/TRBV12-4,TRBJ2-1,once,TGTGCCACCAGTGACCGCCCGGGACTAGCGTCCACATGGGATGAGCAGTTCTTC,CATSDRPGLASTWDEQFF
-,TRBV6-2/TRBV6-3,TRBJ1-5,many,TGTGCCAGCAGTGTTTGGGACTCAAGCAATCAGCCCCAGCATTTT,CASSVWDSSNQPQHF
-,TRBV11-2,TRBJ2-7,many,TGTGCCAGCAGCTTAGACAGGGTGAGCTCCTACGAGCAGTACTTC,CASSLDRVSSYEQYF
-,TRBV7-8,TRBJ2-7,many,TGTGCCAGCAGCTCTCATATGGGTGAGCAGTACTTC,CASSSHMGEQYF
-,TRBV7-2,TRBJ1-2,many,TGTGCCAGCAGCTTAGGGTCAGGGTTTACAAACTATGGCTACACCTTC,CASSLGSGFTNYGYTF
-,TRBV10-2,TRBJ2-5,-,TGCGCCAGCAGGAAGGACTCGTCGTGGGAGACCCAGTACTTC,CASRKDSSWETQYF